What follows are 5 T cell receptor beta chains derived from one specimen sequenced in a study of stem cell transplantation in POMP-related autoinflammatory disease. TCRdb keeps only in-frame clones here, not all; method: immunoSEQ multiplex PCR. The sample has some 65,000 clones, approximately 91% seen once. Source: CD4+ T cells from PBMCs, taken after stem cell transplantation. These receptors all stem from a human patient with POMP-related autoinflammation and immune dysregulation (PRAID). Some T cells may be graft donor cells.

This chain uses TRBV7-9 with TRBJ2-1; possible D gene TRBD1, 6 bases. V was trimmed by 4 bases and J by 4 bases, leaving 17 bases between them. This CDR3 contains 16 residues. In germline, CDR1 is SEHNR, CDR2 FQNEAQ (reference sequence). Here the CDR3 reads CASSSTGTLIYNEQFF. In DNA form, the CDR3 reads TGTGCCAGCAGCTCCACAGGGACCCTGATTTACAATGAGCAGTTCTTC.

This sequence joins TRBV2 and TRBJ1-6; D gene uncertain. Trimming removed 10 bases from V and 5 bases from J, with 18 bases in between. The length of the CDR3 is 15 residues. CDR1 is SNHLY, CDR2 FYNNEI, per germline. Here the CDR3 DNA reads TGTGCCACCCATAACCGGGCCGCGAATAATTCACCCCTCCACTTT. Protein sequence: CATHNRAANNSPLHF.

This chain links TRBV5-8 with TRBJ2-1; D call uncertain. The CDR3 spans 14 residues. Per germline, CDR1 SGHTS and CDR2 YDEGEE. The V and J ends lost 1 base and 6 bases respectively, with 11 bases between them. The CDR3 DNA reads TGTGCCAGCAGCTTGCCCAGGTTTGGCAATGAGCAGTTCTTC. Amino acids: CASSLPRFGNEQFF.

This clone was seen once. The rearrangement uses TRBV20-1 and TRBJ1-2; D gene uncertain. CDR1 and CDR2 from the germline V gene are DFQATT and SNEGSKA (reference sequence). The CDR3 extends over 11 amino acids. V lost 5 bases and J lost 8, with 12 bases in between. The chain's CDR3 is CSAPGPGGYTF. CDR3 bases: TGCAGTGCTCCCGGGCCGGGGGGCTACACCTTC.

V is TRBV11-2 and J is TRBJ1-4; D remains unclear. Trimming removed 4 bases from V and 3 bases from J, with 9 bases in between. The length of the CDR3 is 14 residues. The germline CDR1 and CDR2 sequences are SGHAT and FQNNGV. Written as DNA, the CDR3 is TGTGCCAGCAGCTCCAGTCCCGCTAATGAAAAACTGTTTTTT. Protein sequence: CASSSSPANEKLFF.